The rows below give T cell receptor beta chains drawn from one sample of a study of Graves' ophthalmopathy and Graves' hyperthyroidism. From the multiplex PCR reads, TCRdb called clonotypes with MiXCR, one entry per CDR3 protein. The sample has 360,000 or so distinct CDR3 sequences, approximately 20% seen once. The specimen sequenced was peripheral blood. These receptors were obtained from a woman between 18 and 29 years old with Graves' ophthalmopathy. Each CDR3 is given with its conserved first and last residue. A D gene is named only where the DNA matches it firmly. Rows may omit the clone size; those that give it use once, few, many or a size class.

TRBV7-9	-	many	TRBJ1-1	CASSPMGGRDTEAFF	TGTGCCAGCAGCCCCATGGGAGGGCGCGACACTGAAGCTTTCTTT
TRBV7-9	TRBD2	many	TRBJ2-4	CASSLAGGENIQYF	TGTGCCAGCAGCTTAGCGGGAGGGGAAAACATTCAGTACTTC
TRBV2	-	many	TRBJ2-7	CASRDRYYEQYF	TGTGCCAGCAGGGACCGATACTACGAGCAGTACTTC
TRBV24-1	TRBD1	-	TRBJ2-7	CATSELQGNEQYF	TGTGCCACCAGTGAATTACAGGGGAACGAGCAGTACTTC
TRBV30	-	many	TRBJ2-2	CAWSDVTWNTGELFF	TGTGCCTGGAGTGATGTGACATGGAACACCGGGGAGCTGTTTTTT
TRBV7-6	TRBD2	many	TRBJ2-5	CASSFTGLAGETQYF	TGTGCCAGCAGCTTTACGGGATTAGCGGGGGAGACCCAGTACTTC
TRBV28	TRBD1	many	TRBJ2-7	CATTTGVGLGQYF	TGTGCCACCACTACAGGGGTTGGGCTCGGGCAGTACTTC
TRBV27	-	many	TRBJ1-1	CASSLSTVVPNTEAFF	TGTGCCAGCAGTTTATCCACAGTCGTCCCGAACACTGAAGCTTTCTTT
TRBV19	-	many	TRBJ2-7	CASSIIGWASEQYF	TGTGCCAGTAGTATAATAGGGTGGGCAAGCGAGCAGTACTTC
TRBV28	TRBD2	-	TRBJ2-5	CASRPGLAGREETQYF	TGTGCCAGCAGGCCCGGACTAGCGGGAAGGGAAGAGACCCAGTACTTC
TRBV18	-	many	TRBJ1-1	CASSPPLTAMAFF	TGTGCCAGCTCACCACCACTGACAGCGATGGCTTTCTTT
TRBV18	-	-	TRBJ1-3	CASFERSGNTIYF	TGTGCCAGCTTCGAAAGGTCTGGAAACACCATATATTTT
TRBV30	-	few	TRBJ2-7	CAWSVPRAYEQYF	TGTGCCTGGAGTGTACCCAGGGCCTACGAGCAGTACTTC
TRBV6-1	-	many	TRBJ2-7	CASSLKGTGLSYEQYF	TGTGCCAGCAGTCTAAAAGGGACGGGCCTTTCCTACGAGCAGTACTTC
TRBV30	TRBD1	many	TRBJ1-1	CAWSVAGGTEAFF	TGTGCCTGGAGTGTGGCAGGGGGAACTGAAGCTTTCTTT
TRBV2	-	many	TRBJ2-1	CASSILRDSRLGEEQFF	TGTGCCAGCAGCATCCTACGGGACTCCCGACTGGGTGAGGAGCAGTTCTTC
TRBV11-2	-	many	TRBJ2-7	CASSPAVGEQYF	TGTGCCAGCAGCCCCGCTGTGGGCGAGCAGTACTTC
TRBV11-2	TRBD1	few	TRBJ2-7	CASSWTGITYEQYF	TGTGCCAGCAGTTGGACAGGGATCACCTACGAGCAGTACTTC
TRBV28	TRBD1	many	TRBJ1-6	CASSSGQGNINSPLHF	TGTGCCAGCAGTTCGGGACAGGGGAATATTAATTCACCCCTCCACTTT
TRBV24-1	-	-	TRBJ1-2	CATNRYFYGYTF	TGTGCCACGAATCGATATTTCTATGGCTACACCTTC
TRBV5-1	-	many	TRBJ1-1	CASSFGIGHTEAFF	TGCGCCAGCAGCTTCGGAATAGGGCACACTGAAGCTTTCTTT
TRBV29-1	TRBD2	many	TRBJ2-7	CSVVPSGLYEQYF	TGCAGCGTTGTGCCTAGCGGACTTTACGAGCAGTACTTC
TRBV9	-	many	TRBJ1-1	CASSVSSQGRMRTEAFF	TGTGCCAGCAGCGTATCTAGCCAGGGGAGGATGAGAACTGAAGCTTTCTTT
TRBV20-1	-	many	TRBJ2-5	CSARVNPREYQETQYF	TGCAGTGCTAGAGTCAATCCCAGGGAGTACCAAGAGACCCAGTACTTC
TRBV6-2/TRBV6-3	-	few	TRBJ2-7	CASSTTGVTYEQYF	TGTGCCAGCAGTACAACCGGGGTCACCTACGAGCAGTACTTC
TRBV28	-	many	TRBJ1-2	CASSIRGSEDGYTF	TGTGCCAGCAGTATCAGGGGAAGTGAGGATGGCTACACCTTC
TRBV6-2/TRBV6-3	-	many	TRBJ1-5	CASSFPGTPSNQPQHF	TGTGCCAGCAGTTTCCCCGGGACACCGAGCAATCAGCCCCAGCATTTT
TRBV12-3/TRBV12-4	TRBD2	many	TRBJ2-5	CASGRLAGGETQYF	TGTGCCAGCGGCAGACTAGCGGGAGGAGAGACCCAGTACTTC
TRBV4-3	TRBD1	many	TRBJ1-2	CASSRDRVGYGYTF	TGCGCCAGCAGCCGGGACAGGGTAGGGTATGGCTACACCTTC
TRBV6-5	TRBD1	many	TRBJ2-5	CASSRTGGLETQYF	TGTGCCAGCAGCCGGACAGGGGGTTTAGAGACCCAGTACTTC
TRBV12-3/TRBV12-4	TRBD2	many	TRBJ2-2	CASSLRGLAGGGTGEPFF	TGTGCCAGCAGTTTAAGAGGACTAGCGGGGGGAGGGACCGGGGAGCCGTTTTTT
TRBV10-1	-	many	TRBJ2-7	CASSDLYEQYF	TGCGCCAGCAGTGACCTCTACGAGCAGTACTTC
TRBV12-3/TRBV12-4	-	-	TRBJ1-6	CASRTGRANQPLHF	TGTGCCAGCAGAACGGGCCGTGCTAATCAGCCCCTCCACTTT
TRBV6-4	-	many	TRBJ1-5	CASSEVQGGQPQHF	TGTGCCAGCAGTGAGGTACAGGGCGGACAGCCCCAGCATTTT
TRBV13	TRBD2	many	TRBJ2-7	CASSLGGGGPFYEQYF	TGTGCCAGCAGCCTGGGGGGCGGGGGGCCTTTCTACGAGCAGTACTTC
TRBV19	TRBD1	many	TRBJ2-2	CASSTPDRGNTGELFF	TGTGCCAGTAGTACGCCTGACAGGGGGAACACCGGGGAGCTGTTTTTT
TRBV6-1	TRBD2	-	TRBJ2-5	CASRSSGRAWGETQYF	TGTGCCAGCAGATCTAGCGGGAGGGCCTGGGGAGAGACCCAGTACTTC
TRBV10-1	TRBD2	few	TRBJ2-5	CASSDSTSGGLQRETQYF	TGCGCCAGCAGTGACTCGACTAGCGGGGGTCTCCAACGAGAGACCCAGTACTTC
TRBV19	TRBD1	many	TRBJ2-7	CASRPSVGTGTYEQYF	TGTGCCAGTAGGCCCTCGGTGGGGACAGGGACCTACGAGCAGTACTTC
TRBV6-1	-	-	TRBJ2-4	CASSTSRGRNIQYF	TGTGCCAGCAGTACCTCCAGGGGTAGAAACATTCAGTACTTC